The 32 T cell receptor beta chains in this list originate from one sample, sequenced in a study of beta chain features in type 1 diabetes (dated by TCRdb to 2016 to 2018). Library preparation was by the immunoSEQ multiplex PCR assay. All of the isolated RNA was reverse transcribed with the High Capacity cDNA Reverse Transcription Kit, so expressed TCRB transcripts were sequenced. Drawn from immuneACCESS, this table holds only the in-frame rearrangements with V and J called that TCRdb kept. Clones are partly lost; checked studies trace under half to an unresolved V gene and leave the rest unexplained. This sample comprises about 230,000 clones, approximately 16% of them detected only once. Together, the top ten hold about 0.085% of the sample. For these TCRs, the target antigens are not known. On the study overall, not on this receptor specifically: Type 1 diabetes patients showed a moderate but significant shortening of TCRB CDR3 length in all four CD4+ subsets.

Sample: naive CD4+ T cells from blood. The cell subset or site label corresponds to: true naive CD4+ T cells. The receptors originated from a man aged 30-40 years with type 1 diabetes.

This clone appeared a few times. The J gene is TRBJ2-4, the V gene TRBV15, with 9 nucleotides matching TRBD1. This CDR3 region has 16 residues. The ends lost 3 bases at V and 0 bases at J; junction bases unmatched: 3. Germline CDR1 LNHNV, CDR2 YYDKDF (reference sequence). The CDR3 nucleotides are TGTGCCACCAGCAGGACAGGGGGAATAGCCAAAAACATTCAGTACTTC. This translates into CATSRTGGIAKNIQYF.

This clone was counted between two and nine times. The chain employs TRBV13 and TRBJ2-3; TRBD2 agrees at 14 bases. The CDR3 length is 19 residues. Germline V gene lookup returns CDR1 PRHDT and CDR2 FYEKMQ (reference sequence). J lost 4 bases, V lost 5 bases, and 14 bases had no gene match. CDR3 region: CASSPPGTSGSSFADTQYF. CDR3 coding DNA: TGTGCCAGCAGCCCCCCCGGGACTAGCGGGAGCAGCTTCGCAGATACGCAGTATTTT.

This clone has more than one count but fewer than ten. The genes are TRBV4-2 and TRBJ2-3; D possibly corresponds to TRBD1 (5 bases). Germline CDR1 and CDR2: LGHNA and YNFKEQ. V shed 1 base and J shed 4 bases, with 12 bases lying between them. There are 15 residues in the CDR3. The CDR3 DNA reads TGTGCCAGCAGCCAAGCGGTGGGCAGGGCAGATACGCAGTATTTT. It codes for CASSQAVGRADTQYF.

V and J are TRBV7-9 and TRBJ2-3, with D maybe TRBD2 (6 bases). V was cut by 3 bases and J by 4 bases, with 11 bases left in between. CDR3 length equals 14 residues. Germline CDR1 and CDR2: SEHNR and FQNEAQ (reference sequence). The CDR3 DNA reads TGTGCCAGCAGCTTGACTAGGCCGCCAGATACGCAGTATTTT. This translates into CASSLTRPPDTQYF.

This clone has just a few counts. The CDR3 loop reads CASSQERLDSGRKQFF. The CDR3 DNA reads TGCGCCAGCAGCCAAGAGAGATTGGATAGCGGGAGGAAACAGTTCTTC. The V gene is TRBV4-1, the J gene TRBJ2-1; 10 bases agree with TRBD2. Germline CDR1 and CDR2: MGHRA and YSYEKL. With V trimmed by 0 bases and J by 13 bases, 12 bases remained unmatched. This CDR3 spans 16 amino acids.

The V gene is TRBV13, the J gene TRBJ1-1; no firm D call. The CDR3 covers 15 residues. Trimming left V 4 bases short and J 1 base short, with 13 bases between. The V gene's germline CDR1 is PRHDT and CDR2 FYEKMQ (reference sequence). For the CDR3, the DNA is TGTGCCAGCAGCTCGAGACCACGGGGGAACACTGAAGCTTTCTTT. Protein product: CASSSRPRGNTEAFF.

This clone was counted a few times. The rearrangement uses TRBV28 and TRBJ2-1; either TRBD1 or TRBD2 may supply D (5 bases each). Per the germline V gene, CDR1 is MDHEN and CDR2 is SYDVKM. This CDR3 spans 16 amino acids. V was pared by 6 bases and J by 2 bases, with 17 bases between. CDR3 sequence: CASSSLGRAAYNEQFF. Written as DNA, the CDR3 is TGTGCCAGCAGCTCCTTGGGGCGGGCGGCCTACAATGAGCAGTTCTTC.

This chain joins TRBV15 and TRBJ2-1; TRBD1 agrees at 10 bases. The CDR3 extends over 20 amino acids. After removal of 5 bases from V and 0 bases from J, the junction contained 16 bases not matched to a gene. The V gene's germline CDR1 is LNHNV and CDR2 YYDKDF (reference sequence). The CDR3 DNA reads TGTGCCACCAGCCCCCGTCTGTTAATCAGGACAGGGGGCTCCTACAATGAGCAGTTCTTC. This codes for CATSPRLLIRTGGSYNEQFF.

A few counts support this clone. The chain combines TRBV4-1 with TRBJ1-2; the match to TRBD1 covers 8 bases. CDR3 size: 15 residues. The germline CDR1 and CDR2 sequences are MGHRA and YSYEKL. The ends lost 1 base at V and 4 bases at J; junction bases unmatched: 5. The CDR3 spells CASSQGAQGAYGYTF. As DNA, the CDR3 is TGCGCCAGCAGCCAAGGGGCCCAGGGGGCCTATGGCTACACCTTC.

The sample holds a few counts of this clone. The chain carries TRBV10-3 and TRBJ2-2; 8 bases map to TRBD1. This CDR3 is built from 15 residues. V lost 3 bases to trimming and J lost 4 bases; unmatched junction nucleotides: 4. Germline loops: CDR1 ENHRY, CDR2 SYGVKD. Here the CDR3 reads CAISDGRGPTGELFF. CDR3 nucleotides: TGTGCCATCAGTGACGGCAGGGGGCCCACCGGGGAGCTGTTTTTT.

The genes are TRBV11-2 and TRBJ2-3, with 7 bases that match TRBD1. Per germline, CDR1 SGHAT and CDR2 FQNNGV. This CDR3 contains 15 residues. Trimming cost V 3 bases and J 1 base; bases outside gene matches: 4. The CDR3 protein is CASSLYRGGTDTQYF. DNA for the CDR3: TGTGCCAGCAGCTTGTACAGGGGCGGCACAGATACGCAGTATTTT.

The chain has TRBV7-7 and TRBJ2-3; D perhaps matches TRBD1 (5 bases). The length of the CDR3 is 13 residues. Trimming stripped 0 bases from V and 5 bases from J, with 6 bases between. Germline assignment: CDR1 SSHAT and CDR2 FNYEAQ (reference sequence). In DNA, the CDR3 is TGTGCCAGCAGCTTAGCGCAGGGAGATACGCAGTATTTT. Its translation: CASSLAQGDTQYF.

The rearrangement uses TRBV9 and TRBJ2-7, with 10 bases aligning to TRBD2. Germline CDR1 is SGDLS and CDR2 is YYNGEE. CDR3 size: 16 residues. V shed 1 base and J 5 bases; nucleotides not matched to a gene: 9. CDR3 nucleotide sequence: TGTGCCAGCAGCGTATTACCGGGACTAGCGTCAGACGAGCAGTACTTC. Its protein is CASSVLPGLASDEQYF.

The rearrangement uses TRBV4-2 and TRBJ2-2; D is perhaps TRBD1 (5 bases). Per the germline V gene, CDR1 is LGHNA and CDR2 is YNFKEQ. The CDR3 length is 14 residues. Trimming removed 6 bases from V and 3 bases from J, with 11 bases in between. Here the CDR3 reads CASSPPGYTGELFF. The CDR3 bases are TGTGCCAGCAGTCCTCCAGGGTACACCGGGGAGCTGTTTTTT.

Only a few counts were recorded for this clone. This sample also contains other DNA sequences that code for the same CDR3. J is TRBJ2-1 and V is TRBV30; D is undetermined. Trimming removed 0 bases from V and 1 base from J, with 7 bases in between. The CDR3 runs 14 residues. Germline V gives CDR1 GTSNPN, CDR2 SVGIG (reference sequence). The CDR3 nucleotides read TGTGCCTGGAGTGTACGATTGTCCTACAATGAGCAGTTCTTC. Its translation is CAWSVRLSYNEQFF.

This clone has a handful of counts. This chain joins TRBV7-9 and TRBJ2-3; 8 nucleotides agree with TRBD2. V gave up 3 bases and J gave up 5 bases; unmatched junction bases: 10. Germline CDR1 reads SEHNR; CDR2 reads FQNEAQ (reference sequence). The CDR3 spans 16 residues. CDR3 DNA: TGTGCCAGCAGCTTGGCTAGCGGGTCCTCGGTAGATACGCAGTATTTT. Translation: CASSLASGSSVDTQYF. Full variable domain (outside the CDR3, taken from reference TRBV7-9 and TRBJ2-3): DTGVSQNPRHKITKRGQNVTFRCDPISEHNRLYWYRQTLGQGPEFLTYFQNEAQLEKSRLLSDRFSAERPKGSFSTLEIQRTEQGDSAMYLCASSLASGSSVDTQYFGPGTRLTVL.

V and J are TRBV29-1 and TRBJ2-1; 9 bases align to TRBD2. The ends lost 7 bases at V and 5 bases at J; junction bases unmatched: 9. The length of the CDR3 is 14 residues. Germline V gene data show CDR1 as SQVTM and CDR2 as ANQGSEA. DNA of the CDR3: TGCAGCGCCCGACGACTAGCGGAAGACAATGAGCAGTTCTTC. Residues: CSARRLAEDNEQFF.

V is TRBV9 and J is TRBJ1-4; a weak D match, TRBD1 (6 bases). Germline CDR1 and CDR2: SGDLS and YYNGEE. V gave up 4 bases and J gave up 8 bases, with 18 bases separating them. This CDR3 has 15 residues. The CDR3 bases are TGTGCCAGCAGCCCGCGGACAGCCTCCAACGAAAAACTGTTTTTT. Its translation: CASSPRTASNEKLFF.

The genes are TRBV29-1 and TRBJ1-2; D may be TRBD1 (5 bases). This CDR3 is 15 amino acids long. With 0 bases removed from V and 4 bases from J, the gap between germline ends came to 15 bases. Germline V gene lookup returns CDR1 SQVTM and CDR2 ANQGSEA. The CDR3 reads CSVEERSGQVYGYTF. The CDR3 region has the DNA TGCAGCGTTGAAGAGAGGTCAGGGCAGGTCTATGGCTACACCTTC.

The chain employs TRBV4-1 and TRBJ2-7, with 10 bases fitting TRBD1. Trimming took 6 bases from V and 4 from J; bases not matched to a gene: 9. The CDR3 totals 15 residues. The germline V gene has CDR1 MGHRA and CDR2 YSYEKL. The CDR3 sequence is CASRLRQGALYEQYF. The CDR3 coding sequence is TGCGCCAGCAGGCTTAGACAGGGGGCTCTATACGAGCAGTACTTC.

This clone was detected a few times. The rearrangement links TRBV11-1 to TRBJ2-1; tentatively, D is TRBD1 or TRBD2 (5 bases each). Germline V gene lookup returns CDR1 SGHAT and CDR2 FQDESV (reference sequence). Trimming shortened V by 6 bases and J by 8 bases, and 17 bases separated the two germline ends. CDR3 size: 14 residues. Here the CDR3 reads CASRSWERGDEQFF. For the CDR3, the DNA is TGTGCCAGCAGGAGTTGGGAGAGGGGAGATGAGCAGTTCTTC.

The gene calls are TRBV4-3 and TRBJ2-3; TRBD1 might be the D (6 bases). Trimming shortened V by 0 bases and J by 3 bases, and 13 bases separated the two germline ends. The CDR3 totals 16 residues. Germline CDR1 and CDR2: LGHNA and YSLEER. As DNA, the CDR3 is TGCGCCAGCAGCCAAGATCGGTTTCAGGGGACAGATACGCAGTATTTT. Protein sequence: CASSQDRFQGTDTQYF.

This clone appeared a single time. The chain employs TRBV4-3 and TRBJ1-2, with D perhaps TRBD1 (6 bases). The germline V and J ends were trimmed by 2 bases and 7 bases, with 17 bases remaining between them. CDR3 size: 15 residues. Germline V CDR1 and CDR2: LGHNA, YSLEER. The CDR3 loop reads CASSQMVGGAFGYTF. CDR3 DNA: TGCGCCAGCAGCCAAATGGTGGGGGGCGCATTTGGCTACACCTTC.

This clone has just a few counts. CDR3 region: CASSQEQRLYGYTF. The CDR3 DNA sequence: TGTGCCAGCAGCCAAGAGCAGAGACTCTATGGCTACACCTTC. V usage is TRBV4-2 and J usage is TRBJ1-2; no firm D call. The CDR3 consists of 14 residues. Trimming took 0 bases from V and 4 from J, leaving 9 bases between them. Germline CDR1 reads LGHNA; CDR2 reads YNFKEQ.

This clone was counted a few times. The chain combines TRBV18 with TRBJ2-7; maybe TRBD1 (5 bases). The CDR3 loop spans 14 amino acids. Germline CDR1 reads KGHSH; CDR2 reads LQKENI. Trimming removed 3 bases at V and 2 bases at J, with 11 bases between. CDR3 bases: TGTGCCAGCTCACCGAGTAAGGGGACCTACGAGCAGTACTTC. Encoded protein: CASSPSKGTYEQYF.

The chain uses TRBV14 and TRBJ1-2, with TRBD1 as a possible D gene (6 bases). Germline V lookup: CDR1 SGHDN, CDR2 FVKESK. V lost 2 bases and J 8 bases, leaving 9 bases between the germline ends. The CDR3 spans 12 residues. The CDR3 loop is CASSQQGPGYTF. The CDR3 nucleotides read TGTGCCAGCAGCCAACAGGGGCCGGGCTACACCTTC.

V is TRBV7-2 and J is TRBJ2-7, with D perhaps matching TRBD2 (6 bases). The length of the CDR3 is 17 residues. Trimming stripped 1 base from V and 2 bases from J, with 18 bases between. The germline CDR1 and CDR2 sequences are SGHTA and FQGNSA. The CDR3 DNA follows: TGTGCCAGCAGCTTAGAGGGATACGGCGGGGCCGCCTACGAGCAGTACTTC. Encoded protein: CASSLEGYGGAAYEQYF.

The J gene is TRBJ2-4, the V gene TRBV5-4; D gene uncertain. The CDR3 spans 14 residues. V was cut by 6 bases and J by 0 bases, with 10 bases left in between. Looked up from germline, CDR1 is SGHNT and CDR2 is YYREEE (reference sequence). The CDR3 here is CASTLLGAKNIQYF. CDR3 nucleotide sequence: TGTGCCAGCACCCTCCTAGGAGCCAAAAACATTCAGTACTTC.

This clone was seen only a few times. This chain joins TRBV27 and TRBJ2-5; no clear D gene. Germline V CDR1 and CDR2: MNHEY, SMNVEV (reference sequence). CDR3 length: 12 residues. With 9 bases removed from V and 7 bases from J, the gap between germline ends came to 15 bases. The CDR3 reads CASGNTAGTQYF. In nucleotides, the CDR3 is TGTGCCAGTGGGAATACTGCTGGGACCCAGTACTTC.

This sequence joins TRBV9 and TRBJ2-1, with a weak D call TRBD1 (5 bases). The germline CDR1 and CDR2 sequences are SGDLS and YYNGEE. CDR3 size: 14 residues. Trimming pared 4 bases from V and 8 bases from J, leaving 16 bases between. CDR3 sequence reads: CASSRRQGGHEQFF. The CDR3 DNA follows: TGTGCCAGCAGCCGTCGGCAGGGTGGCCATGAGCAGTTCTTC.

This chain joins TRBV5-1 and TRBJ2-1, with D uncertain. The CDR3 length is 17 residues. Looked up from germline, CDR1 is SGHRS and CDR2 is YFSETQ. V dropped 0 bases and J dropped 2 bases, with 15 bases sitting between them. CDR3 bases: TGCGCCAGCAGCTTGGCCCCCATGCACACCACCTACAATGAGCAGTTCTTC. This gives the protein CASSLAPMHTTYNEQFF. Drawing the rest from reference TRBV5-1 and TRBJ2-1, the complete variable domain is KAGVTQTPRYLIKTRGQQVTLSCSPISGHRSVSWYQQTPGQGLQFLFEYFSETQRNKGNFPGRFSGRQFSNSRSEMNVSTLELGDSALYLCASSLAPMHTTYNEQFFGPGTRLTVL.

The gene calls are TRBV29-1 and TRBJ2-5, with D tentatively TRBD2 (6 bases). The germline V and J ends were trimmed by 4 bases and 0 bases, with 21 bases remaining between them. This CDR3 contains 17 residues. Germline values: CDR1 SQVTM, CDR2 ANQGSEA. CDR3 in amino acids: CSVGNVQGGWYQETQYF. The CDR3 nucleotides are TGCAGCGTTGGAAATGTGCAGGGAGGTTGGTACCAAGAGACCCAGTACTTC.